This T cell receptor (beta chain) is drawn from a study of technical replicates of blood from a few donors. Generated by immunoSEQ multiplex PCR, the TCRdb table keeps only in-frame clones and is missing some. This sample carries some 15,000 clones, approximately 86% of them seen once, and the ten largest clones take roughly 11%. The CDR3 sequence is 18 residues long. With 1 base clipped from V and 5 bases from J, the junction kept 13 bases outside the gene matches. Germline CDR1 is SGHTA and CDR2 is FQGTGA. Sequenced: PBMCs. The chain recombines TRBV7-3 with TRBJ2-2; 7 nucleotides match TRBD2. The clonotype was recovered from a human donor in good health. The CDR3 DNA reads TGTGCCAGCAGCTTAATACCCTCCGGCGCGGGAGTAACCGGGGAGCTGTTTTTT. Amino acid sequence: CASSLIPSGAGVTGELFF. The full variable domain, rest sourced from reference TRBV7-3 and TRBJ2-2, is GAGVSQTPSNKVTEKGKYVELRCDPISGHTALYWYRQSLGQGPEFLIYFQGTGAADDSGLPNDRFFAVRPEGSVSTLKIQRTERGDSAVYLCASSLIPSGAGVTGELFFGEGSRLTVL.